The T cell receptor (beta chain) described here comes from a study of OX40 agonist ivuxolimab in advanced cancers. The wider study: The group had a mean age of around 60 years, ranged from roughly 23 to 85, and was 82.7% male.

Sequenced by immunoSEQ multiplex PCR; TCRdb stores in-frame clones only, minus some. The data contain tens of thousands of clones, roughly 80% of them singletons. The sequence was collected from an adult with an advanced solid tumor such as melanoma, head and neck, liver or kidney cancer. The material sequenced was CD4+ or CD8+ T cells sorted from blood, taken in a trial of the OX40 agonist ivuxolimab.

This CDR3 is CASSLAGGNTEAFF. The CDR3 coding sequence is TGCGCCAGCAGCTTGGCTGGCGGGAACACTGAAGCTTTCTTT. V gene TRBV5-1 combines with J gene TRBJ1-1; D ambiguous. The CDR3 has 14 residues. V was clipped by 0 bases and J by 1 base, with 7 bases between them. The V gene's germline CDR1 is SGHRS and CDR2 YFSETQ.